The rows below give T cell receptor beta chains drawn from one sample of a study of blood T cell repertoires in COVID-19. TCRdb keeps only in-frame clones here, not all; method: immunoSEQ multiplex PCR. There are over 250,000 clones in the sample; around 90% occur only once, and roughly 0.8% lies in the top ten. Sample: peripheral blood. These receptor sequences come from a woman under 40 with acute or convalescent COVID-19. CDR3s include the opening cysteine and the closing phenylalanine or tryptophan. The D gene is left open where the match is weak. The size entry is marked missing in some rows and otherwise reads once, few, many or a size class.

. TRBJ2-2 TRBV11-2 . TGTGCCAGCAGCTTCGACCAGGGCGCGAACACCGGGGAGCTGTTTTTT CASSFDQGANTGELFF
. TRBJ1-1 TRBV5-8 . TGTGCCAGCAGCTTGAGGGGATTGAACACTGAAGCTTTCTTT CASSLRGLNTEAFF
. TRBJ2-5 TRBV7-9 . TGTGCCAGCAGCTTAGAGGGGCCAGCAAGACTTGTTCAAGAGACCCAGTACTTC CASSLEGPARLVQETQYF
TRBD2 TRBJ2-1 TRBV4-1 . TGCGCCAGCAACCAACTGGGACTAGCGTTCAATGAGCAGTTCTTC CASNQLGLAFNEQFF
TRBD1 TRBJ1-5 TRBV19 . TGTGCCAGTAGTTTACAGGGGTTTCAGCCCCAGCATTTT CASSLQGFQPQHF
. TRBJ1-2 TRBV27 . TGTGCCAGCAGTTTGTCCCCGGGCAGGCCGGGGTACGGCTACACCTTC CASSLSPGRPGYGYTF
TRBD1 TRBJ1-2 TRBV27 . TGTGCCAGCAGTGTGACAGGGGGCGCTGGGAGTGGCTACACCTTC CASSVTGGAGSGYTF
. TRBJ1-1 TRBV29-1 few TGCAGCGCCGCCGGTCGAGGGAACACTGAAGCTTTCTTT CSAAGRGNTEAFF
. TRBJ2-1 TRBV15 . TGTGCCACCACTATTGGCGGGACGTCCCATGAGCAGTTCTTC CATTIGGTSHEQFF
TRBD1 TRBJ2-3 TRBV7-2 . TGTGCCAGCAGCTCACAGGGGGCAACAGATACGCAGTATTTT CASSSQGATDTQYF
. TRBJ2-1 TRBV7-7 . TGTGCCAGCAGCTTACGGTCGACAGTCAATGAGCAGTTCTTC CASSLRSTVNEQFF
. TRBJ1-5 TRBV6-5 . TGTGCCAGCAGCTGGACAGATCGGATTCAGCCCCAGCATTTT CASSWTDRIQPQHF
. TRBJ2-7 TRBV7-6 once TGTGCCAGCAGCTTAGGTGGCACTAATTACGAGCAGTACTTC CASSLGGTNYEQYF
. TRBJ2-7 TRBV28 . TGTGCCAGCAGTTTATATGGGGCTACCATCAGCTACGAGCAGTACTTC CASSLYGATISYEQYF